The entry below gives a single T cell receptor beta chain sequence along with its context. Its matching antigen is unknown. A sample-barcoded 5' primer and a J-beta primer mix were used in a second PCR of about 6 to 11 cycles. Each cDNA molecule was tagged by a template-switch adaptor with 12 random nucleotides. No fewer than 3 million CDR3-containing paired-end reads came from each sample. Using its own MiXCR run on the 5' RACE reads, TCRdb lists one record per CDR3 protein. The table includes hundreds of thousands of distinct CDR3 sequences, approximately 59% detected once. V shed 3 bases and J shed 7 bases, with 8 bases lying between them. The CDR3 has 12 residues. In germline, CDR1 is SGHTA, CDR2 FQGNSA. The sample is drawn from a study of blood T cells in healthy people across ages. Whole-study results and caveats: Relative to aged donors, long-lived donors carried more naive CD4+ cells and displayed higher diversity.

The receptor was isolated from a man aged 60-69 years in good health. Sequenced material: blood. The V gene is TRBV7-2, the J gene TRBJ2-3; D unresolved. The chain's CDR3 is CASSFGVYTQYF. The CDR3 nucleotides are TGTGCCAGCAGCTTTGGGGTGTATACGCAGTATTTT.